This T cell receptor (beta chain) was captured in a study of blood T cell repertoires in COVID-19. Study context: COVID-19 samples collected from the United States, Italy and Spain covered acute and convalescent phases. PBMCs, B-cell-depleted T cells, or T cells were the source of the cDNA or gDNA that made up the material.

Clones were sequenced by immunoSEQ multiplex PCR, and TCRdb holds only the in-frame ones, with some missing. The table has 90,000 to 100,000 clones, roughly 88% seen once. Germline V gene data show CDR1 as DFQATT and CDR2 as SNEGSKA (reference sequence). Trimming stripped 3 bases from V and 7 bases from J, with 13 bases between. The CDR3 loop spans 13 amino acids. This sequence was found in a man in his sixties with acute or convalescent COVID-19. The J gene is TRBJ1-5, the V gene TRBV20-1; D not resolved. Material for sequencing was peripheral blood. The CDR3 loop reads CSASGGSGQPQHF. The CDR3 bases are TGCAGTGCTAGTGGCGGGTCGGGGCAGCCCCAGCATTTT.